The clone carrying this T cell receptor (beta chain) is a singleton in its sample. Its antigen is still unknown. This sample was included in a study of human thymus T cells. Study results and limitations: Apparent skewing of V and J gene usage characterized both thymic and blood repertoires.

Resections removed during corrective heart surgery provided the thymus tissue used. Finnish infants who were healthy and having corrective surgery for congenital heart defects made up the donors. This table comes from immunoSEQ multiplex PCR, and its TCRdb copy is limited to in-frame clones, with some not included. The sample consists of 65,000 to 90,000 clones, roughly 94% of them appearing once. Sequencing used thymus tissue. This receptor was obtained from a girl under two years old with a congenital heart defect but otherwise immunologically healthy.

The CDR3 reads CASSAGTDTQYF. Here the CDR3 DNA reads TGTGCCAGCAGCGCCGGGACAGATACGCAGTATTTT. This sequence joins TRBV7-8 and TRBJ2-3, with D uncertain. Trimming removed 5 bases from V and 3 bases from J, with 6 bases in between. Germline V CDR1 and CDR2: SGHVS, FQNEAQ. This CDR3 is 12 amino acids long.